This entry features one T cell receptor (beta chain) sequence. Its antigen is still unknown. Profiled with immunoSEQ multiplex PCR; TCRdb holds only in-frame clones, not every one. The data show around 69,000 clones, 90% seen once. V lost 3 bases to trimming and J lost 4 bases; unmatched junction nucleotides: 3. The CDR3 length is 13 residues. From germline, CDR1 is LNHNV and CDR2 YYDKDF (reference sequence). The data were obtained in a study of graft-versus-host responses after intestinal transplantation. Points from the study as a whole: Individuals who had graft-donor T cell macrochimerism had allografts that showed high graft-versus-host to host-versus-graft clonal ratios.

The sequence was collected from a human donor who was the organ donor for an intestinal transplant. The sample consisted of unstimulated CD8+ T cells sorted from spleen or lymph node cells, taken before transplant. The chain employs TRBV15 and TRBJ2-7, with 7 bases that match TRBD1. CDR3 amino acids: CATSSGTDYEQYV. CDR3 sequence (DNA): TGTGCCACCAGCAGCGGGACAGATTACGAGCAGTACGTC.